What follows are 18 T cell receptor beta chains derived from one specimen sequenced in a study of CD8 T cells in Susac syndrome. RNA totalling roughly 0.45 to 1 ug underwent reverse transcription with random hexamers. TCRdb re-analysed the immunoSEQ multiplex PCR reads in MiXCR, keeping a single row per CDR3 protein. The data hold 170,000 or so distinct CDR3 sequences, with 90% to 95% observed a single time. Sequenced: CD4+ T cells from PBMCs. The origin of the receptors is a human donor with Susac syndrome.

This clonotype has only one observation. The chain employs TRBV12-3 or TRBV12-4 and TRBJ2-3; 12 bases line up with TRBD2. CDR3 size: 16 residues. With 6 bases clipped from V and 0 bases from J, the junction kept 4 bases outside the gene matches. CDR3 coding DNA: TGTGCCAGCAGCATAGGACTAGCGGGGAGCACAGATACGCAGTATTTT. Its translation: CASSIGLAGSTDTQYF.

V is TRBV2 and J is TRBJ1-6; D may be TRBD1 (5 bases). CDR3 length: 14 amino acids. Trimming removed 8 bases at V and 6 bases at J, with 14 bases between. The germline CDR1 and CDR2 sequences are SNHLY and FYNNEI. The CDR3 sequence is CASHTDGTNSPLHF. Here the CDR3 DNA reads TGTGCCAGCCACACGGACGGGACTAATTCACCCCTCCACTTT. Combining the CDR3 with reference TRBV2 and TRBJ1-6 gives the whole variable domain EPEVTQTPSHQVTQMGQEVILRCVPISNHLYFYWYRQILGQKVEFLVSFYNNEISEKSEIFDDQFSVERPDGSNFTLKIRSTKLEDSAMYFCASHTDGTNSPLHFGNGTRLTVT.

The chain joins TRBV20-1 to TRBJ1-1, with a possible D match to TRBD1 (5 bases). Germline assignment: CDR1 DFQATT and CDR2 SNEGSKA (reference sequence). Trimming cost V 2 bases and J 5 bases, with 15 bases left between them. The CDR3 runs to 14 residues. CDR3 amino acids: CSARLGGSGTEAFF. CDR3 DNA sequence: TGCAGTGCTAGATTAGGAGGGTCAGGGACTGAAGCTTTCTTT.

The chain is built from TRBV30 and TRBJ2-2; D remains ambiguous. The ends were cut back, 3 bases at V and 7 bases at J, with 12 bases in the middle. There are 13 residues in the CDR3. CDR1 is GTSNPN, CDR2 SVGIG, per germline (reference sequence). In DNA, the CDR3 is TGTGCCTGGAGGCGACTGGGCATCGGGGAGCTGTTTTTT. As protein: CAWRRLGIGELFF.

This clonotype was picked up one time. The rearrangement joins TRBV6-1 to TRBJ1-1; unclear D gene. Germline V CDR1 and CDR2: MNHNS, SASEGT. The CDR3 runs to 14 residues. The V end lost 2 bases, the J end lost 2 bases, and 9 bases lay between the germline ends. CDR3 DNA: TGTGCCAGCAGTGAACGGAGGAGTAACACTGAAGCTTTCTTT. Translated, it gives CASSERRSNTEAFF.

The chain links TRBV4-3 to TRBJ1-1; tentatively, D is TRBD1 (5 bases). The germline gives CDR1 LGHNA, CDR2 YSLEER. V shed 0 bases and J shed 12 bases, with 20 bases lying between them. The CDR3 is 15 amino acids. This CDR3 reads CASSQDRGPPPGPFF. In nucleotides, the CDR3 is TGCGCCAGCAGCCAAGATCGAGGACCCCCCCCGGGGCCTTTCTTT.

This chain uses TRBV5-6 with TRBJ1-6; D is unresolved. This CDR3 comprises 13 residues. The germline V and J ends were trimmed by 0 bases and 7 bases, with 5 bases remaining between them. Germline CDR1 SGHDT, CDR2 YYEEEE. The CDR3 is CASSLGTNSPLHF. The CDR3 DNA reads TGTGCCAGCAGCTTGGGGACGAATTCACCCCTCCACTTT.

The chain carries TRBV29-1 and TRBJ2-1; D may correspond to TRBD1 or TRBD2 (7 bases each). V was shortened by 3 bases and J by 16 bases, with 19 bases between the two germline ends. The CDR3 is 12 amino acids. Germline V gene lookup returns CDR1 SQVTM and CDR2 ANQGSEA. DNA for the CDR3: TGCAGCGTTGATGAGGGGGCCCTAGCGGAATTCTTC. It yields the protein CSVDEGALAEFF.

This clonotype was detected only once. This sequence joins TRBV6-5 and TRBJ1-2; D may be TRBD1 (5 bases). Germline V lookup: CDR1 MNHEY, CDR2 SVGAGI. This CDR3 spans 14 amino acids. V lost 0 bases to trimming and J lost 5 bases, with 10 bases between them. This CDR3 is CASSYSGREYGYTF. For the CDR3, the DNA is TGTGCCAGCAGTTACTCAGGCAGGGAATATGGCTACACCTTC.

The V call is TRBV20-1, the J call TRBJ2-7; D gene ambiguous. This CDR3 has 12 amino acids. Germline CDR1 is DFQATT and CDR2 is SNEGSKA (reference sequence). The germline V and J ends were trimmed by 0 bases and 3 bases, with 6 bases remaining between them. The CDR3 is CSARDPVYEQYF. As DNA, the CDR3 is TGCAGTGCTAGAGATCCAGTCTACGAGCAGTACTTC.

The chain has TRBV30 and TRBJ2-5, with a weak D call TRBD2 (6 bases). The CDR3 sequence is 14 residues long. With 2 bases removed from V and 3 bases from J, the gap between germline ends came to 13 bases. CDR1 is GTSNPN and CDR2 is SVGIG in the germline V gene (reference sequence). CDR3: CAWSRGLAEETQYF. The CDR3 coding sequence is TGTGCCTGGAGTCGGGGCTTAGCGGAAGAGACCCAGTACTTC.

This chain uses TRBV2 with TRBJ2-1; D might be TRBD1 or TRBD2, each matching 6 bases. CDR1 SNHLY and CDR2 FYNNEI come from the germline V gene. The CDR3 covers 16 residues. Trimming took 3 bases from V and 6 from J, leaving 18 bases between them. The CDR3 sequence is CASSDGGLQGGNEQFF. DNA of the CDR3: TGTGCCAGCAGTGATGGAGGGCTACAGGGAGGCAATGAGCAGTTCTTC.

The chain's CDR3 is CASSTGRGYEQYF. The CDR3 DNA follows: TGTGCCAGTAGTACGGGCCGCGGTTACGAGCAGTACTTC. The rearrangement joins TRBV19 to TRBJ2-7; D uncertain. CDR3 length equals 13 residues. V was trimmed by 4 bases and J by 4 bases, leaving 11 bases between them. The germline V gene has CDR1 LNHDA and CDR2 SQIVND (reference sequence).

CDR3 bases: TGCAGTGCCCCACCCTGGGGGGGGGCGAGAGAGCAGTACTTC. Residues: CSAPPWGGAREQYF. V and J are TRBV20-1 and TRBJ2-7, with TRBD2 as a possible D gene (7 bases). CDR1 is DFQATT and CDR2 is SNEGSKA in the germline V gene (reference sequence). Trimming left V 6 bases short and J 7 bases short, with 22 bases between. There are 14 residues in the CDR3.

In this sample, this clonotype turned up once. This rearrangement joins TRBV15 to TRBJ2-1; D call uncertain. Germline CDR1 is LNHNV and CDR2 is YYDKDF (reference sequence). V dropped 8 bases and J dropped 1 base, with 12 bases sitting between them. The CDR3 has 14 residues. The CDR3 region has the DNA TGTGCCACCCTGGGTGGGCCGTCCTACAATGAGCAGTTCTTC. Translated: CATLGGPSYNEQFF.

The V call is TRBV3-1, the J call TRBJ2-2, with D uncertain. The V end was cut by 2 bases, the J end by 7 bases, with 14 bases between. Per the germline V gene, CDR1 is LGHDT and CDR2 is YNNKEL (reference sequence). The CDR3 is 15 residues long. Written as DNA, the CDR3 is TGTGCCAGCAGCCAAAAGATCGGTGTTGTCGGGGAGCTGTTTTTT. It codes for CASSQKIGVVGELFF.

The chain recombines TRBV12-3 or TRBV12-4 with TRBJ2-7, with 9 nucleotides matching TRBD1. The CDR3 spans 13 residues. Losses at the gene ends were 1 base for V and 9 bases for J; bases not matched to a gene: 4. CDR3 DNA sequence: TGTGCCAGCAGTTTAGGGGTGGGACAGGGGCAGTACTTC. It encodes CASSLGVGQGQYF.

The rearrangement links TRBV5-4 to TRBJ2-3, with a possible D match to TRBD1 (6 bases). The CDR3 loop spans 13 amino acids. Per the germline V gene, CDR1 is SGHNT and CDR2 is YYREEE (reference sequence). The V and J ends lost 2 bases and 3 bases respectively, with 7 bases between them. CDR3 amino acids: CASSFTGTDTQYF. The CDR3 coding sequence is TGTGCCAGCAGCTTTACAGGGACAGATACGCAGTATTTT.